This TCR beta chain was identified during a study of technical replicates of blood from a few donors. Trimming removed 2 bases from V and 4 bases from J; junction bases left unmatched: 8. Germline lookup yields CDR1 GTSNPN and CDR2 SVGIG (reference sequence). This CDR3 has 15 residues. Clones were read by immunoSEQ multiplex PCR, and TCRdb kept only the in-frame ones, dropping some. The sample has approximately 85,000 clones, 85% to 95% seen once. The receptor's source is a human donor in good health. The chain is built from TRBV30 and TRBJ1-1; TRBD1 matches at 9 bases. The specimen sequenced was T cells isolated from PBMCs. The CDR3 nucleotides are TGTGCCTGGAGTACAGAGGACAGGGGATTCACTGAAGCTTTCTTT. This translates into CAWSTEDRGFTEAFF.